Shown below are 2 T cell receptor beta chains from a single sample sequenced in a study of cytomegalovirus exposure and HLA in healthy donors. With 60 Vbeta and 13 Jbeta primers, the PCR was carried out. Sequencing used immunoSEQ multiplex PCR; TCRdb keeps in-frame clones, though not all of them. This sample yields 110,000 to 150,000 clones, of which roughly 80% are seen a single time; less than 1.5% belongs to the top ten. Source material: PBMCs. These receptors were collected from a female donor in good health and CMV-seronegative.

The gene calls are TRBV13 and TRBJ2-7; TRBD2 agrees at 7 bases. This CDR3 has 13 residues. J was trimmed by 3 bases and V by 7 bases; bases with no gene match: 6. Germline loops: CDR1 PRHDT, CDR2 FYEKMQ (reference sequence). CDR3: CASKIGLGYEQYF. The CDR3 nucleotides read TGTGCCAGCAAAATTGGACTAGGCTACGAGCAGTACTTC.

The chain recombines TRBV14 with TRBJ1-1, with 7 bases matching TRBD1. The CDR3 is 15 amino acids. V lost 4 bases, J lost 0 bases, and 5 bases stayed unmatched. CDR1 and CDR2 from the germline V gene are SGHDN and FVKESK. The CDR3 protein is CASSLWDRMNTEAFF. The CDR3 nucleotides are TGTGCCAGCAGCCTCTGGGACAGAATGAACACTGAAGCTTTCTTT.